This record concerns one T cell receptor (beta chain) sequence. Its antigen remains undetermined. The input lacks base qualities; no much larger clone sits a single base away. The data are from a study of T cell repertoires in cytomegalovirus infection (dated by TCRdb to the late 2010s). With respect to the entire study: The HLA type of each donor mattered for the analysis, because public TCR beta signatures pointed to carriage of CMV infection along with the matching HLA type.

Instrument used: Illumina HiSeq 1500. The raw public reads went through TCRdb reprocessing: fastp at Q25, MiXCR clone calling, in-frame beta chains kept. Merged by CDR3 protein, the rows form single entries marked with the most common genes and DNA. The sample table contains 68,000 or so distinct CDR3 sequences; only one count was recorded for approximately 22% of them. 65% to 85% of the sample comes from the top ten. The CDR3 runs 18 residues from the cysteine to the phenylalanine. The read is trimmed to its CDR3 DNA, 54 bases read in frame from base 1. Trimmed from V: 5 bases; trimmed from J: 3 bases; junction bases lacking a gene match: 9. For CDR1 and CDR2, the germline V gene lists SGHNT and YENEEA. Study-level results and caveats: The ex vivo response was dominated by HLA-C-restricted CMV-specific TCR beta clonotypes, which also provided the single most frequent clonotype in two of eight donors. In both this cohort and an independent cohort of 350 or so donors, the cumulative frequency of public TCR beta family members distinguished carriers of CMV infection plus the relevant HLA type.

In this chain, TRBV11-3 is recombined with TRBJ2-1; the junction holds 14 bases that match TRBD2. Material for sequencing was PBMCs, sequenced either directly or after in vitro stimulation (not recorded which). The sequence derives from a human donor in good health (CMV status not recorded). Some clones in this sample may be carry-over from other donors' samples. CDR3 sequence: CASSNTGTSGSIYNEQFF. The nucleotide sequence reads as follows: TGTGCCAGCAGCAATACGGGGACTAGCGGGAGTATCTACAATGAGCAGTTCTTC.